The rows below give T cell receptor beta chains drawn from one sample of a study of blood T cell repertoires in COVID-19. This table comes from immunoSEQ multiplex PCR, and its TCRdb copy is limited to in-frame clones, with some not included. The repertoire has about 360,000 clones, around 87% of them found once; the top ten carry 1% to 1.5%. The material sequenced was PBMCs or T cells enriched from blood (not recorded which). The receptors were gathered from a man aged 30-40 years who had recovered from COVID-19. Both conserved end residues are part of each CDR3.

CDR3aa	v_gene	j_gene
CASSEFGEEDSNQPQHF	TRBV2	TRBJ1-5
CASSLKGQGAGAFF	TRBV13	TRBJ1-1
CAWSGTGGGYGYTF	TRBV30	TRBJ1-2
CSAKHSPGYTF	TRBV20-1	TRBJ1-2
CATSNLGTAQETQYF	TRBV15	TRBJ2-5
CASIFTLTDSYGYTF	TRBV6-5	TRBJ1-2
CASSGGTGPRQNTEAFF	TRBV19	TRBJ1-1
CASSYQGGAWYGYTF	TRBV6-6	TRBJ1-2
CASRQMPEGVPELFF	TRBV5-1	TRBJ2-2
CASDNPIAGRQETQYF	TRBV12-5	TRBJ2-5
CASSLGGTRGYTF	TRBV7-9	TRBJ1-2
CASSDPGQDSPLHF	TRBV5-1	TRBJ1-6
CASRGGQVLNTGELFF	TRBV2	TRBJ2-2
CASSYRDYSWDYNEQFF	TRBV6-2/TRBV6-3	TRBJ2-1
CASSYSGQGSEQYF	TRBV6-2/TRBV6-3	TRBJ2-7
CASSFNYEQYF	TRBV7-8	TRBJ2-7
CASSRGQIYGYTF	TRBV6-5	TRBJ1-2
CASSLPGVGSEKLFF	TRBV4-1	TRBJ1-4
CASSLGTSNVEQFF	TRBV5-5	TRBJ2-1
CASSTHRGLPNQPQHF	TRBV25-1	TRBJ1-5
CASSLDAGGLGTQYF	TRBV5-1	TRBJ2-5
CASSLTQTGRGAKNIQYF	TRBV7-8	TRBJ2-4
CASSLGAANYGYTF	TRBV5-4	TRBJ1-2
CASSPVATPGELFF	TRBV2	TRBJ2-2
CASSLAVGGYSPNYGYTF	TRBV5-6	TRBJ1-2
CASSLQLTSTDTQYF	TRBV13	TRBJ2-3
CASSDGLAGGVSYEQYF	TRBV18	TRBJ2-7
CASRQGTTQETQYF	TRBV5-1	TRBJ2-5
CASSIGPNTGELFF	TRBV19	TRBJ2-2
CASSLGQGVIDEKLFF	TRBV5-1	TRBJ1-4
CASSPLPGSNQPQHF	TRBV6-5	TRBJ1-5
CASSQEPRTGGNYGYTF	TRBV3-1/TRBV3-2	TRBJ1-2
CASSPSGRTEAFF	TRBV7-8	TRBJ1-1
CASSLGGSTAFF	TRBV12-3/TRBV12-4	TRBJ1-1
CASSLKGGNTEAFF	TRBV6-5	TRBJ1-1
CASSQTRQGNQPQHF	TRBV2	TRBJ1-5
CSVVTAPKAEQYF	TRBV29-1	TRBJ2-7
CASEDSRENQPQHF	TRBV10-1	TRBJ1-5
CASSVEGTVYTEAFF	TRBV9	TRBJ1-1
CASSEFPGGAGNTEAFF	TRBV10-1	TRBJ1-1
CASTGQWAQPQHF	TRBV12-3/TRBV12-4	TRBJ1-5
CASSLGQAVSPQHF	TRBV7-2	TRBJ1-5
CATSRAGQGADNEKLFF	TRBV15	TRBJ1-4
CAWKPRDRNYGYTF	TRBV30	TRBJ1-2
CASSRGTNTEAFF	TRBV19	TRBJ1-1
CATSSGQLGSPLHF	TRBV15	TRBJ1-6
CASSEQGWAYEQYF	TRBV19	TRBJ2-7
CASSLRQGLNYGYTF	TRBV5-1	TRBJ1-2
CASSPWTGDSNQPQHF	TRBV7-6	TRBJ1-5
CASRLDWSAGELFF	TRBV2	TRBJ2-2
CASSPLGGGQPQHF	TRBV19	TRBJ1-5
CASTEDRYGYTF	TRBV19	TRBJ1-2
CASSLDRSNSYEQYF	TRBV5-1	TRBJ2-7
CASSGGGAADTQYF	TRBV2	TRBJ2-3
CASSLSGTANYGYTF	TRBV27	TRBJ1-2